The sample holds a few counts of the clone carrying this T cell receptor (beta chain). The antigen remains unidentified. The germline V and J ends were trimmed by 2 bases and 3 bases, with 11 bases remaining between them. There are 15 residues in the CDR3. Per germline, CDR1 LGHNA and CDR2 YSLEER. Whenever a sample was processed, at least 6 million PBMCs were isolated. Total RNA was extracted at no less than 6 micrograms per sample. A second 7 to 11 cycle PCR used barcoded and J-beta primers. TCRdb analysed the 5' RACE reads with MiXCR anew, one entry per CDR3 protein. Counted here are roughly 1.5 million distinct CDR3 sequences, approximately 43% occurring once; the ten biggest clones make up about 4%. The data are from a study of blood T cells in healthy people across ages. Study-level results: Among T cells, TCR beta diversity per million cells dropped roughly linearly as age rose.

The chain couples TRBV4-3 to TRBJ2-1; D call uncertain. The specimen sequenced was blood. This clonotype originated in a woman under 30 in good health. CDR3 DNA: TGCGCCAGCAGCCAAAACAGAGTAAGCTACAATGAGCAGTTCTTC. Amino acids: CASSQNRVSYNEQFF.